What follows is one T cell receptor (beta chain) and its context. In the study's own analysis: Scientists estimated how many nucleated cells there were by amplifying reference gene primers. Clones were sequenced by immunoSEQ multiplex PCR, and TCRdb holds only the in-frame ones, with some missing. V and J calls and clone size are given by that table; D and trimming were obtained from the DNA. In the table there are 55,000 to 75,000 clones, around 87% of which are singletons. The sample comes from a study of blood T cell repertoires in COVID-19. Across the study: The United States, Italy and Spain provided the acute and convalescent COVID-19 samples. T cells, B-cell-depleted T cells, or PBMCs supplied cDNA or gDNA.

Trimming took off 0 bases at V and 9 bases at J, with 18 bases between the two ends. Germline V gene data show CDR1 as LGHDT and CDR2 as YNNKEL (reference sequence). The CDR3 runs to 16 residues. Sequencing was performed on peripheral blood. This chain connects TRBV3-1 (or the pseudogene TRBV3-2) to TRBJ2-1; a possible D gene is TRBD1 (5 bases). The receptor's source is a human donor in a cohort sampled during active COVID-19. The CDR3 DNA follows: TGTGCCAGCAGCCAAGACCGATCCCTCAGGGTAGGTGAGCAGTTCTTC. As protein: CASSQDRSLRVGEQFF.